This T cell receptor (beta chain) emerged from a study of OX40 agonist ivuxolimab in advanced cancers. For the study at large: The dose of intravenous ivuxolimab that patients received every 2 weeks ranged from 0.01 to 10 mg/kg.

The CDR3 consists of 14 residues. V lost 0 bases and J lost 4, with 7 bases in between. Per the germline V gene, CDR1 is LNHDA and CDR2 is SQIVND (reference sequence). The table came from immunoSEQ multiplex PCR; TCRdb's copy has only in-frame clones and leaves some out. The data contain about 39,000 clones, roughly nine tenths of them singletons. Whole-study results and caveats: The antigens recognized by the expanded peripheral T cells, that is their antigen specificity, were not determined.

Of note for this clone: Its antigen is unidentified.

This clonotype was obtained from an adult with an advanced solid tumor such as melanoma, head and neck, liver or kidney cancer. Sequenced material: CD4+ or CD8+ T cells sorted from blood, taken in a trial of the OX40 agonist ivuxolimab. The chain employs TRBV19 and TRBJ1-5; no firm D call. In DNA, the CDR3 is TGTGCCAGTAGTATAGAGATCGGGAATCAGCCCCAGCATTTT. This codes for CASSIEIGNQPQHF.